This TCR beta chain originates from a study of technical replicates of blood from a few donors. With 3 bases clipped from V and 5 bases from J, the junction kept 8 bases outside the gene matches. Germline loops: CDR1 SGHRS, CDR2 YFSETQ. This CDR3 is built from 15 residues. Data came from immunoSEQ multiplex PCR; TCRdb stores just in-frame clones and leaves some out. Among roughly 90,000 clones listed, 90% to 96% were seen once. The sequencing input was T cells isolated from PBMCs. The receptor's source is a human donor in good health. The chain has TRBV5-1 and TRBJ2-7, with TRBD2 identical over 10 bases. The CDR3 protein is CASSSPSGSYNEQYF. The DNA of the CDR3 is TGCGCCAGCAGCTCGCCTAGCGGGAGTTACAACGAGCAGTACTTC.